This T cell receptor beta chain originates from a study of regulatory T cells in long-lasting Graves disease. CDR1 and CDR2 from the germline V gene are MGHRA and YSYEKL. The CDR3 is 15 amino acids. Described time point: newly diagnosed GD, antithyroid drugs for less than 3 months. Extracted PBMC RNA gave rise to the TCR library. In this cohort, patients came from an endocrinology department located in Xi'an, China. Arm-PCR of CDR3 regions and iRepertoire HTBI primers were the basis on which TCR beta libraries were built. Via MiXCR, TCRdb re-called the multiplex PCR reads, giving one row per CDR3 protein. This sample yields approximately 210,000 distinct CDR3 sequences, of which around 17% are seen a single time; approximately 20% belongs to the top ten. Notes on this clonotype: Given a much more abundant clone one base away, this may be a read error.

V and J are TRBV4-1 and TRBJ1-2; 7 bases agree with TRBD1. This sequence originates from a female donor with Graves disease. The sequences come from peripheral blood mononuclear cells (PBMCs), collected at new diagnosis, from a patient treated with antithyroid drugs. CDR3 amino acids: CASSHSPGQSYGFTF. The CDR3 DNA reads TGCGCCAGCAGCCACTCCCCGGGACAGTCCTATGGCTTCACCTTC.